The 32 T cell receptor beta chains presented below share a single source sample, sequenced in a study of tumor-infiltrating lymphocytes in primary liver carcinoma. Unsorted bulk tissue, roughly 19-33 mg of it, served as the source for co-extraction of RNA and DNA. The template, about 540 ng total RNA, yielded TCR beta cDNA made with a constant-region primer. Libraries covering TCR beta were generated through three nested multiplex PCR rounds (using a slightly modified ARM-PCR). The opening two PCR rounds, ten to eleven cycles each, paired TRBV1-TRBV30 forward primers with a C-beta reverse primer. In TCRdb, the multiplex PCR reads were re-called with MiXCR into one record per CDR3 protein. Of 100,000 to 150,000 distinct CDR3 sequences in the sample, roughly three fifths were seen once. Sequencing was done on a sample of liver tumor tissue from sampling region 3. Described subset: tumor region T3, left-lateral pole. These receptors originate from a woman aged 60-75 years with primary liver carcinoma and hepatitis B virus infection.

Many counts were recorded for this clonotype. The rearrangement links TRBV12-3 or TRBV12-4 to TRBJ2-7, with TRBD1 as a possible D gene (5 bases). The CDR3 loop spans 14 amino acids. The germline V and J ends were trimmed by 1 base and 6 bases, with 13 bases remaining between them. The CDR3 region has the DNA TGTGCCAGCAGTTTAGGGCGCAGGGAAGGCGAGCAGTACTTC. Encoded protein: CASSLGRREGEQYF.

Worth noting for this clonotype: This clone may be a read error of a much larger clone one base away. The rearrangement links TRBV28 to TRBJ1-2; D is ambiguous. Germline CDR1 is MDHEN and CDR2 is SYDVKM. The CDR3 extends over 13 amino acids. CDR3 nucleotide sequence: TGTGCCAGCAGTCCGATCCTTAACTATGGCTACATCTTC. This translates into CASSPILNYGYIF.

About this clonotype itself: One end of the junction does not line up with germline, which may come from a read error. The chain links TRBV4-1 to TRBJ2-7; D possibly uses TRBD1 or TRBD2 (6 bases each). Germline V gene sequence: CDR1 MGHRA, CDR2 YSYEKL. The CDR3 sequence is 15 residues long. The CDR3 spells CASNQNRRGAYEQYF. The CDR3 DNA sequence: TGCGCCAGCAACCAAAATCGGAGGGGGGCCTACGAGCAGTACTTC.

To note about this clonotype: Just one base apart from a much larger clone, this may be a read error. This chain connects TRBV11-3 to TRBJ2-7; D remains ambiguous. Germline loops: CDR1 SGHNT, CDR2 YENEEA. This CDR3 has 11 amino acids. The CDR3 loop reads CGSRRSYEQYF. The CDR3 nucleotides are TGTGGCAGCAGACGGAGTTACGAGCAGTACTTC.

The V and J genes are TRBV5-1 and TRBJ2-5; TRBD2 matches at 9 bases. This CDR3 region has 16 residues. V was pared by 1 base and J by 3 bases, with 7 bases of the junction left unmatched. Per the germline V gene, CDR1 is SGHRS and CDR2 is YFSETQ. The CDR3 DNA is TGCGCCAGCAGCTTGCGCCCTAGCGGGAAGGAAGAGACCCAGTACTTC. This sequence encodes CASSLRPSGKEETQYF.

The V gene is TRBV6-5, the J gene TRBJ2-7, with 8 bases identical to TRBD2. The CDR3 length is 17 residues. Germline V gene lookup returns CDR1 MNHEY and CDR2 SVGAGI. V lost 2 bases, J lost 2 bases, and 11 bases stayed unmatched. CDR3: CASSYRSPGTSAYEQYF. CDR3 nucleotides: TGTGCCAGCAGTTACCGAAGCCCGGGGACTAGTGCCTACGAGCAGTACTTC.

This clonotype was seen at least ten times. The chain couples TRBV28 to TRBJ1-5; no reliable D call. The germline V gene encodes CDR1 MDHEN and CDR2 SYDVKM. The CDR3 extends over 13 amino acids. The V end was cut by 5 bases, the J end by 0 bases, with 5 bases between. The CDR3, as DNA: TGTGCCAGCAGTGAGAATAGCAATCAGCCCCAGCATTTT. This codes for CASSENSNQPQHF.

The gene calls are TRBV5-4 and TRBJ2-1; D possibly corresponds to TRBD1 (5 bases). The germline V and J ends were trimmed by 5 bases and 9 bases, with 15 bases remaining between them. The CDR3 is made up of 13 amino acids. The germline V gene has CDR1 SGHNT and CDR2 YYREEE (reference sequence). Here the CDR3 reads CASRETVGSEQFF. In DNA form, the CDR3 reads TGTGCCAGCAGGGAGACAGTGGGCAGTGAGCAGTTCTTC.

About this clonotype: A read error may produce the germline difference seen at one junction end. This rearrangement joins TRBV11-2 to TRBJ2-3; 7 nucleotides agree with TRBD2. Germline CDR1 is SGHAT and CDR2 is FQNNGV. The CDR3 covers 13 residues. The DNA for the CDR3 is TGTGCCAGCAGACTGCGGCGGGGGAATACGCTGTATTTT. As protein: CASRLRRGNTLYF.

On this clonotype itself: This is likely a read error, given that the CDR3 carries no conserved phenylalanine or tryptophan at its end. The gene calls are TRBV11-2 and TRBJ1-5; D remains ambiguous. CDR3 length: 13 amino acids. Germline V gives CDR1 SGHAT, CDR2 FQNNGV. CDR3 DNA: TGTGCCAGCTGCTTAGAACCAGTAGCGTCCCAGCATTAT. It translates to CASCLEPVASQHY.

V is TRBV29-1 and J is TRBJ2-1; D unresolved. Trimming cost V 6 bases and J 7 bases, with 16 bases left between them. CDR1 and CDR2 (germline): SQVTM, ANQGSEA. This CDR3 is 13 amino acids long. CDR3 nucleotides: TGCAGCGTCCCAGAACCAACACGGAATGAGCAGTTCTTC. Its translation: CSVPEPTRNEQFF.

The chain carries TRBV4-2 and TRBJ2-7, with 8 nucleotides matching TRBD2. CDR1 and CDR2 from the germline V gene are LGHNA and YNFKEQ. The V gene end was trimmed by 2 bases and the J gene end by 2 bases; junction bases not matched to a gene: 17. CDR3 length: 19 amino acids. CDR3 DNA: TGTGCCAGCAGCCAAACGGGGGGGACTTCTACACCTTCGCCCTACGAGCAGTACTTC. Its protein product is CASSQTGGTSTPSPYEQYF.

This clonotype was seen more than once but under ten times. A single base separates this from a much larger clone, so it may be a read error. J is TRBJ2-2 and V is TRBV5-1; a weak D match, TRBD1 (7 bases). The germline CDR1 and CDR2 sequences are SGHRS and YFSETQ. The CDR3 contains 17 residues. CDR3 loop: CASSLALRTGPTGGLFF. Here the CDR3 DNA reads TGCGCCAGCAGCTTGGCGCTGCGGACAGGCCCCACCGGGGGGCTGTTTTTT.

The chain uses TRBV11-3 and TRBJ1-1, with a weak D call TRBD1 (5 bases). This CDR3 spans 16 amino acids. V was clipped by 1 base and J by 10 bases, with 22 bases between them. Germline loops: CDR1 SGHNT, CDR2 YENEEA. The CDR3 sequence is CASSLAPSYDNGGAFF. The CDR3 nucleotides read TGTGCCAGCAGCTTAGCCCCCAGTTACGATAATGGGGGAGCTTTCTTT.

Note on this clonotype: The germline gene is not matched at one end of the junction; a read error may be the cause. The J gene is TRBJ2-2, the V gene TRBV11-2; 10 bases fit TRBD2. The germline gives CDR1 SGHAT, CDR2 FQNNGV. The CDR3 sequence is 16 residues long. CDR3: CTRSLLAGVSTGELFF. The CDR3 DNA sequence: TGTACCAGGAGCCTCCTAGCGGGAGTGAGCACCGGGGAGCTGTTTTTT.

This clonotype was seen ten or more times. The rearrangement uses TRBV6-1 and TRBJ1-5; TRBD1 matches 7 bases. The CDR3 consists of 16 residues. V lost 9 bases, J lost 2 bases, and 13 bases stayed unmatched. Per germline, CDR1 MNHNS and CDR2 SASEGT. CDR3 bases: TGTGCCAGACCCTTTGGGGAAACAGGGGGCAATCAGCCCCAGCATTTT. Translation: CARPFGETGGNQPQHF.

The DNA for the CDR3 is TGTGTCTGCAGCCAAGATAGGGGAGACAGGGTCACGTTCTTC. It translates to CVCSQDRGDRVTFF. The rearrangement links TRBV4-2 to TRBJ2-1, with 7 bases matching TRBD1. There are 14 residues in the CDR3. Per germline, CDR1 LGHNA and CDR2 YNFKEQ.

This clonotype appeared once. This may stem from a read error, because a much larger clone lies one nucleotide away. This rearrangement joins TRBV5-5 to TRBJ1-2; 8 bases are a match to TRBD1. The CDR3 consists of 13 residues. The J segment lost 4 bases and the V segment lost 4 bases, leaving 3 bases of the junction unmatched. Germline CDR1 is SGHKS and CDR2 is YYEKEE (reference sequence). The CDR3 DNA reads TGTGCCAGCAGCATACAGGGGGTCTATGGCTACACCTTC. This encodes CASSIQGVYGYTF.

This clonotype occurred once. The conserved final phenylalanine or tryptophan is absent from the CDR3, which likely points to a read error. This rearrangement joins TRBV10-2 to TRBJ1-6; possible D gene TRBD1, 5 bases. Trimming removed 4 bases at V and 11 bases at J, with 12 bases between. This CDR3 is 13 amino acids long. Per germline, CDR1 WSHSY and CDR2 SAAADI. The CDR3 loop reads CASSGQSGPPLHP. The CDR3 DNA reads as TGCGCCAGCAGTGGACAGTCCGGACCACCCCTCCACCCT.

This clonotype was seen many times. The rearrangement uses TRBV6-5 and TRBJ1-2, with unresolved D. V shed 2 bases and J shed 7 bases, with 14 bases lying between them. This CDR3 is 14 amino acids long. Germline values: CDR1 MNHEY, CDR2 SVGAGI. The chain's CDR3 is CASSYGPGPRGYTF. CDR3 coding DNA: TGTGCCAGCAGTTACGGCCCGGGCCCTCGTGGCTACACCTTC.

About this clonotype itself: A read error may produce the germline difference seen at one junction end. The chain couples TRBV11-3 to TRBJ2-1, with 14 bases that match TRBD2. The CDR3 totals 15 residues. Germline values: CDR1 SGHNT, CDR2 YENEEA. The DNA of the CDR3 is TGTGCTAGCGGCTTAGGGACTAGCGGGAGTCTTGAGCAGTCCTTC. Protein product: CASGLGTSGSLEQSF.

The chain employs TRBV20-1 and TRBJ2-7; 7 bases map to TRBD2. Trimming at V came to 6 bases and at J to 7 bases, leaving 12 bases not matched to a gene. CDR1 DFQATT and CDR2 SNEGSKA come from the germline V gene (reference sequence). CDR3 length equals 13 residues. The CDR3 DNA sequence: TGCAGTGCCCCCCAAAGCGGGACTCGGGAGCAGTACTTC. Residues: CSAPQSGTREQYF.

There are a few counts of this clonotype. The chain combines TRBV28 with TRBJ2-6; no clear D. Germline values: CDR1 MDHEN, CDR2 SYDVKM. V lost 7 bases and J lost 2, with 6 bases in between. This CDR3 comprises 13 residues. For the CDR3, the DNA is TGTGCCAGCATCCCGGCTGGGGCCAACGTCCTGACTTTC. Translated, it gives CASIPAGANVLTF.

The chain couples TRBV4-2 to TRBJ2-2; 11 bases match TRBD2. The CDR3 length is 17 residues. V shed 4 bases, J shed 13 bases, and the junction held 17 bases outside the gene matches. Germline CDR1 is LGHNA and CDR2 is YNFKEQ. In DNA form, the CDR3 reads TGTGCCAGCAGCCCCCGGGGACTAGCGGTGAACACCAGGGGGCTGTTTTTT. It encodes CASSPRGLAVNTRGLFF.

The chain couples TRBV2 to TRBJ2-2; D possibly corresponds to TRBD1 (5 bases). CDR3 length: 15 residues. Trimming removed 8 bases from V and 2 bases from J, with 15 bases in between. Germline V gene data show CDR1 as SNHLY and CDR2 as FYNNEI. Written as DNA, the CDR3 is TGTGCCAGCTCACCCCTGACAGTTAACACCGGGGAGCTGTTTTTT. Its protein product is CASSPLTVNTGELFF.

CDR3 protein: CASSPGPGPYNEQFF. CDR3 bases: TGTGCCAGCAGCCCTGGACCTGGGCCTTACAATGAGCAGTTCTTC. The chain has TRBV11-2 and TRBJ2-1; D ambiguous. CDR1 SGHAT and CDR2 FQNNGV come from the germline V gene. Trimming removed 5 bases at V and 4 bases at J, with 15 bases between. The CDR3 covers 15 residues. The full variable domain, its missing parts supplied by reference TRBV11-2 and TRBJ2-1, is EAGVAQSPRYKIIEKRQSVAFWCNPISGHATLYWYQQILGQGPKLLIQFQNNGVVDDSQLPKDRFSAERLKGVDSTLKIQPAKLEDSAVYLCASSPGPGPYNEQFFGPGTRLTVL.

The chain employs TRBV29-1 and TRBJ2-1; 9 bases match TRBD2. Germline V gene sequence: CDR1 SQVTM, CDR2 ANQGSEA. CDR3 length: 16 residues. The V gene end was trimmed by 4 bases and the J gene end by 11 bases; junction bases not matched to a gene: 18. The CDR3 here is CSVGDPGTSTYSKQFF. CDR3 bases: TGCAGCGTTGGAGACCCCGGGACTAGCACCTACAGTAAGCAGTTCTTC.

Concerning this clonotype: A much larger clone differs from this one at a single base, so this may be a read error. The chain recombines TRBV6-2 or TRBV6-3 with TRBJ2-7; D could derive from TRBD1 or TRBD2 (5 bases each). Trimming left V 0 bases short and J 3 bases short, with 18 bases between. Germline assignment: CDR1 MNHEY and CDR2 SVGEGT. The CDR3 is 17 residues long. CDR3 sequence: CASSYSRIQRGVYEQYF. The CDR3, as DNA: TGTGCCAGCAGTTACTCGAGGATCCAAAGAGGGGTCTACGAGCAGTACTTC.

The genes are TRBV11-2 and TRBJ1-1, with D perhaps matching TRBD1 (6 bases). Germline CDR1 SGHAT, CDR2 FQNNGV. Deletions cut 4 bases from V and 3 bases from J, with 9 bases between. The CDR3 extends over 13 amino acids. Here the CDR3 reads CASSSDSHTEAFF. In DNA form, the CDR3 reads TGTGCCAGCAGCTCGGACAGTCACACTGAAGCTTTCTTT.

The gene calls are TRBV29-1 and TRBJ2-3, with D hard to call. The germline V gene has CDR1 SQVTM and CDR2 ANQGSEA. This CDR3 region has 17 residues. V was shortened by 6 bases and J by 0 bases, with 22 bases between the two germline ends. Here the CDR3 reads CSVSRVLGAESTDTQYF. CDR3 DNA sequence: TGCAGCGTGTCCCGAGTTCTTGGAGCCGAAAGCACAGATACGCAGTATTTT.

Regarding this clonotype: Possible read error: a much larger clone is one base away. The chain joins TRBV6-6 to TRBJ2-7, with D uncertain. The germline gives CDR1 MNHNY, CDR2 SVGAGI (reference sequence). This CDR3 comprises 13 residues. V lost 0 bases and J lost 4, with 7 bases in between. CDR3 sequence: CASSYSESYEQYF. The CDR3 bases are TGTGCCAGCAGTTACTCTGAGTCATACGAGCAGTACTTC.

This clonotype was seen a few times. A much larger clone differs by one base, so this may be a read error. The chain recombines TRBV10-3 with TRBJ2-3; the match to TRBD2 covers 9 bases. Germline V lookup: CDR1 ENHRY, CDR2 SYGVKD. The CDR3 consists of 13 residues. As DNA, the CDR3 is TGTACCATCGGAACTAGCGGGCATCTTACGCAGTATTTT. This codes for CTIGTSGHLTQYF.